Included here is one T cell receptor beta chain sequence, with context. CDR3 length: 15 amino acids. V was pared by 1 base and J by 4 bases, with 14 bases between. The germline V gene has CDR1 DFQATT and CDR2 SNEGSKA (reference sequence). The entry originates in a study of molecular identifiers for immune sequencing clone quantification. MiXCR was run by TCRdb on the PCR reads, yielding one entry per CDR3 protein. The sample carries about 510,000 distinct CDR3 sequences, under 30% recorded once. The source of this sequence is a human donor in good health. Some libraries in this study had Jurkat cell RNA spiked in. Sequenced input: naive CD8+ T cells from blood, with Jurkat cell RNA spiked in. Sample subset: FACS-sorted CD8+CD4-CCR7+CD45RA+ naive T cells. J is TRBJ2-1 and V is TRBV20-1, with D perhaps TRBD2 (7 bases). The CDR3 spells CSARGGGVRYNEQFF. CDR3 coding DNA: TGCAGTGCTAGAGGAGGGGGGGTTAGGTACAATGAGCAGTTCTTC.